These 28 T cell receptor beta chains were all obtained from the same sample, sequenced in a study of regulatory T cells in long-lasting Graves disease (dated by TCRdb to the early 2020s). What the time point label conveys for this sample: newly diagnosed GD, antithyroid drugs for less than 3 months. RNA was extracted from PBMCs in TRIzol for both TCR sequencing and RNA sequencing. The protocol used for the library was multiplex PCR. Sequenced on an Illumina HiSeq 4000. To build TCR beta libraries, CDR3 regions were amplified by Arm-PCR using iRepertoire HTBI primers. TCRdb reprocessed the public reads (quality trimming at Q25 with fastp, clone calling with MiXCR) and kept in-frame beta chains. Here each entry gathers all rows of one CDR3 protein and keeps the most common genes and DNA. The sample table shows fewer than 400,000 distinct CDR3 sequences, and 18% are seen once. Around 37% of the sample belongs to the ten largest clones.

Sequencing used peripheral blood mononuclear cells (PBMCs), obtained at new diagnosis, from a patient treated with antithyroid drugs. Every receptor here comes from a female donor with Graves disease.

To note about this clonotype: A single base separates this from a much larger clone, so it may be a read error. V usage is TRBV15 and J usage is TRBJ2-1; D unresolved. The CDR3 length is 12 residues. V lost 1 base and J lost 13, with 11 bases in between. Looked up from germline, CDR1 is LNHNV and CDR2 is YYDKDF (reference sequence). CDR3 sequence (DNA): TGTGCCACCAGCAGAGTTGGGGATGCCCAGTTCTTC. It is translated as CATSRVGDAQFF.

The sample holds many counts of this clonotype. This sequence joins TRBV29-1 and TRBJ1-2, with no clear D. V lost 4 bases and J 0 bases, leaving 3 bases between the germline ends. The CDR3 extends over 11 amino acids. Germline V gives CDR1 SQVTM, CDR2 ANQGSEA. CDR3 loop: CSVVSNYGYTF. DNA of the CDR3: TGCAGCGTTGTCTCTAACTATGGCTACACCTTC.

This clonotype was picked up many times. The chain combines TRBV12-3 or TRBV12-4 with TRBJ1-1, with D maybe TRBD1 (5 bases). CDR3 size: 15 residues. The germline V and J ends were trimmed by 2 bases and 1 base, with 11 bases remaining between them. This chain's CDR3 is CASSLPGRRNTEAFF. CDR3 sequence (DNA): TGTGCCAGCAGTTTACCAGGGAGGAGGAACACTGAAGCTTTCTTT.

The chain recombines TRBV3-1 with TRBJ2-3; the D is unclear. CDR1 and CDR2 from the germline V gene are LGHDT and YNNKEL (reference sequence). Trimming took 2 bases from V and 1 from J, leaving 7 bases between them. This CDR3 contains 14 residues. The CDR3 spells CASSQFPGTDTQYF. CDR3 sequence (DNA): TGTGCCAGCAGCCAATTCCCTGGCACAGATACGCAGTATTTT.

This clonotype appeared many times. The chain couples TRBV6-2 or TRBV6-3 to TRBJ2-7, with D uncertain. Trimming left V 0 bases short and J 12 bases short, with 9 bases between. The CDR3 runs 11 residues. Germline lookup yields CDR1 MNHEY and CDR2 SVGEGT. CDR3 sequence (DNA): TGTGCCAGCAGTTACTCTACGAGTCTGTACTTC. Translated: CASSYSTSLYF.

In its sample, this clonotype was seen a few times. V gene TRBV20-1 combines with J gene TRBJ2-7; 12 bases fit TRBD2. Losses at the gene ends were 1 base for V and 3 bases for J; bases not matched to a gene: 16. Germline CDR1 reads DFQATT; CDR2 reads SNEGSKA (reference sequence). The CDR3 is 19 residues long. CDR3 coding DNA: TGCAGTGCTAGAGTCCCGGGACAACCGGGACTAGCGGGTTACTACGAGCAGTACTTC. It yields the protein CSARVPGQPGLAGYYEQYF.

The chain couples TRBV28 to TRBJ2-7; TRBD1 matches 8 bases. Germline-derived CDR1 and CDR2 are MDHEN and SYDVKM. This CDR3 comprises 16 residues. Trimming took 6 bases from V and 7 from J; bases not matched to a gene: 17. CDR3 residues: CASRPGQAGTTREQYF. The DNA of the CDR3 is TGTGCCAGCAGGCCGGGACAGGCGGGGACCACGAGGGAGCAGTACTTC.

This clonotype was recorded at least ten times. The chain combines TRBV5-1 with TRBJ2-3; tentatively, D is TRBD2 (6 bases). This CDR3 comprises 14 residues. The germline V and J ends were trimmed by 0 bases and 4 bases, with 9 bases remaining between them. Germline V gives CDR1 SGHRS, CDR2 YFSETQ. The CDR3, as DNA: TGCGCCAGCAGCTTGGGGCGGGGAGCAGATACGCAGTATTTT. It encodes CASSLGRGADTQYF.

Comments on this clonotype: This sequence is one base from a far larger clone and is likely a read error. This chain joins TRBV2 and TRBJ2-1; the match to TRBD2 covers 13 bases. Per the germline V gene, CDR1 is SNHLY and CDR2 is FYNNEI. V gave up 8 bases and J gave up 10 bases; unmatched junction bases: 5. This CDR3 region has 13 residues. The chain's CDR3 is CASGWTSGSEQFF. In DNA, the CDR3 is TGTGCCAGCGGATGGACTAGCGGGAGCGAGCAGTTCTTC.

This clonotype was seen at least ten times. This chain uses TRBV6-5 with TRBJ2-5; TRBD1 might be the D (6 bases). This CDR3 has 14 amino acids. CDR1 MNHEY and CDR2 SVGAGI come from the germline V gene. V was cut by 4 bases and J by 9 bases, with 18 bases left in between. The CDR3 spells CASSSRGTSGAQYF. DNA of the CDR3: TGTGCCAGCAGTTCCCGAGGCACGTCAGGGGCCCAGTACTTC.

Ten or more counts support this clonotype. The chain combines TRBV7-8 with TRBJ1-2; TRBD1 is a possible D gene (5 bases). CDR1 SGHVS and CDR2 FQNEAQ come from the germline V gene. V was trimmed by 3 bases and J by 1 base, leaving 12 bases between them. CDR3 length: 15 residues. The DNA for the CDR3 is TGTGCCAGCAGCTTCTCGACAGCTTTTAACTATGGCTACACCTTC. Amino acid sequence: CASSFSTAFNYGYTF.

This clonotype was found many times. This sequence joins TRBV2 and TRBJ2-3; D may be TRBD2 (5 bases). The CDR3 totals 14 residues. The germline CDR1 and CDR2 sequences are SNHLY and FYNNEI. The V gene lost 1 base and the J gene lost 5 bases, with 10 bases spanning the gap. CDR3 sequence: CASSEGQEEDTQYF. For the CDR3, the DNA is TGTGCCAGCAGTGAAGGGCAGGAGGAAGATACGCAGTATTTT.

This clonotype was counted ten times or more. This chain uses TRBV2 with TRBJ2-1, with 7 nucleotides matching TRBD1. V trimming: 4 bases; J trimming: 7 bases; junction bases outside the gene matches: 4. In germline, CDR1 is SNHLY, CDR2 FYNNEI. The CDR3 runs to 13 residues. CDR3 in DNA: TGTGCCAGCAGTGTTGACAGGGCGAATGAGCAGTTCTTC. Protein product: CASSVDRANEQFF.

This clonotype was counted ten times or more. The genes are TRBV30 and TRBJ1-5, with D uncertain. Germline loops: CDR1 GTSNPN, CDR2 SVGIG (reference sequence). V lost 3 bases, J lost 8 bases, and 11 bases lay in between. The CDR3 spans 12 residues. The CDR3 DNA sequence: TGTGCCTGGAGCCGTACTAAGGAGCCCCAGCATTTT. Encoded protein: CAWSRTKEPQHF.

This clonotype was observed many times. The V call is TRBV6-2 or TRBV6-3, the J call TRBJ2-1; 11 nucleotides align to TRBD2. This CDR3 is built from 16 residues. Germline lookup yields CDR1 MNHEY and CDR2 SVGEGT. J lost 10 bases, V lost 0 bases, and 8 bases had no gene match. The CDR3 loop is CASSYSASGRIGEQFF. DNA for the CDR3: TGTGCCAGCAGTTACTCGGCTAGCGGGAGGATAGGGGAGCAGTTCTTC.

The chain joins TRBV7-9 to TRBJ2-3; D might be TRBD1 or TRBD2, each matching 5 bases. Germline values: CDR1 SEHNR, CDR2 FQNEAQ (reference sequence). Trimming took off 4 bases at V and 0 bases at J, with 11 bases between the two ends. The CDR3 loop spans 15 amino acids. The CDR3 loop is CASSSQGPSTDTQYF. DNA for the CDR3: TGTGCCAGCAGCTCCCAGGGACCTAGCACAGATACGCAGTATTTT.

This clonotype has at least ten counts. The chain links TRBV28 to TRBJ2-6; D may be TRBD1 (5 bases). From germline, CDR1 is MDHEN and CDR2 SYDVKM. Trimming removed 7 bases from V and 0 bases from J, with 16 bases in between. The CDR3 contains 17 residues. The CDR3 loop is CASTLPKGHSGANVLTF. In nucleotides, the CDR3 is TGTGCCAGCACTTTGCCTAAGGGGCACTCTGGGGCCAACGTCCTGACTTTC.

On this clonotype itself: The final CDR3 position lacks the conserved phenylalanine or tryptophan, pointing to a likely read error. The rearrangement links TRBV30 to TRBJ2-5; D possibly uses TRBD1 or TRBD2 (5 bases each). V lost 8 bases and J lost 0, with 13 bases in between. This CDR3 contains 13 residues. CDR1 is GTSNPN and CDR2 is SVGIG in the germline V gene (reference sequence). For the CDR3, the DNA is TGTGCCACGGGGACCGACTACCAAGAGACCCAGTACTCC. Translation gives CATGTDYQETQYS.

This clonotype came up many times. This chain uses TRBV20-1 with TRBJ1-1, with D uncertain. This CDR3 is built from 12 residues. Between the trimmed V and J ends, which lost 2 bases and 2 bases, there was a span of 6 bases. CDR1 and CDR2 from the germline V gene are DFQATT and SNEGSKA (reference sequence). The CDR3 loop is CSARRVNTEAFF. CDR3 nucleotides: TGCAGTGCTAGACGGGTAAACACTGAAGCTTTCTTT.

This clonotype was recorded at least ten times. The chain recombines TRBV27 with TRBJ2-1; 12 bases align to TRBD2. The CDR3 covers 15 residues. Trimming at V came to 8 bases and at J to 8 bases, leaving 10 bases not matched to a gene. The germline CDR1 and CDR2 sequences are MNHEY and SMNVEV (reference sequence). CDR3 region: CASFKSGTSGYEQFF. The DNA for the CDR3 is TGTGCCAGCTTCAAATCCGGGACTAGCGGGTATGAGCAGTTCTTC.

This clonotype was seen many times. The chain recombines TRBV11-2 with TRBJ2-7, with D unresolved. Trimming removed 4 bases at V and 4 bases at J, with 20 bases between. This CDR3 has 16 residues. Germline values: CDR1 SGHAT, CDR2 FQNNGV. The CDR3 sequence: CASSSRPHGANYEQYF. CDR3 sequence (DNA): TGTGCCAGCAGCTCCCGCCCACACGGAGCCAATTACGAGCAGTACTTC.

This clonotype came up many times. The gene calls are TRBV10-3 and TRBJ2-7; D perhaps matches TRBD2 (5 bases). There are 12 residues in the CDR3. The V and J ends lost 0 bases and 6 bases respectively, with 6 bases between them. Germline V gene data show CDR1 as ENHRY and CDR2 as SYGVKD. CDR3 residues: CAISESSGEQYF. For the CDR3, the DNA is TGTGCCATCAGTGAGTCGAGCGGCGAGCAGTACTTC.

In nucleotides, the CDR3 is TGTGCCAGCAGCTTAGTCTCCGGACTAGCGGGCTCCTACGAGCAGTACTTC. Encoded protein: CASSLVSGLAGSYEQYF. The chain couples TRBV11-3 to TRBJ2-7, with 11 bases identical to TRBD2. Germline loops: CDR1 SGHNT, CDR2 YENEEA. The length of the CDR3 is 17 residues. V was pared by 1 base and J by 0 bases, with 5 bases of the junction left unmatched.

This clonotype has at least ten counts. J is TRBJ1-1 and V is TRBV30, with D hard to call. V lost 0 bases to trimming and J lost 1 base, with 6 bases between them. The germline V gene encodes CDR1 GTSNPN and CDR2 SVGIG (reference sequence). CDR3 length equals 13 residues. The DNA for the CDR3 is TGTGCCTGGAGTGTCGGGCAGAACACTGAAGCTTTCTTT. Translated: CAWSVGQNTEAFF.

This clonotype was seen a handful of times. V gene TRBV5-1 combines with J gene TRBJ2-1, with D unclear. CDR1 is SGHRS and CDR2 is YFSETQ in the germline V gene. The germline V and J ends were trimmed by 2 bases and 7 bases, with 19 bases remaining between them. This CDR3 contains 16 residues. The chain's CDR3 is CASSFRHVGPRNEQFF. The CDR3 coding sequence is TGCGCCAGCAGCTTCAGACACGTCGGCCCTCGAAATGAGCAGTTCTTC.

This clonotype was seen at least ten times. This rearrangement joins TRBV11-2 to TRBJ2-1; no clear D. Trimming pared 5 bases from V and 5 bases from J, leaving 4 bases between. The length of the CDR3 is 11 residues. Germline V gene lookup returns CDR1 SGHAT and CDR2 FQNNGV. The CDR3 is CASSPHNEQFF. CDR3 sequence (DNA): TGTGCCAGCAGCCCCCACAATGAGCAGTTCTTC.

This clonotype was observed many times. The chain joins TRBV6-1 to TRBJ1-5, with D perhaps matching TRBD1 (5 bases). Germline lookup yields CDR1 MNHNS and CDR2 SASEGT. Deletions cut 4 bases from V and 0 bases from J, with 13 bases between. This CDR3 is built from 16 residues. This CDR3 reads CASSGRDRDSNQPQHF. In DNA, the CDR3 is TGTGCCAGCAGTGGCCGCGACAGAGATAGCAATCAGCCCCAGCATTTT.

This clonotype was observed at least ten times. The chain couples TRBV9 to TRBJ2-5; perhaps TRBD2 as D (5 bases). The ends were cut back, 0 bases at V and 5 bases at J, with 17 bases in the middle. CDR3 length equals 16 residues. The germline gives CDR1 SGDLS, CDR2 YYNGEE. This CDR3 reads CASSVAAGSGGETQYF. DNA for the CDR3: TGTGCCAGCAGCGTAGCCGCAGGATCGGGCGGGGAGACCCAGTACTTC. Based on the CDR3 plus reference TRBV9 and TRBJ2-5, the full variable domain is DSGVTQTPKHLITATGQRVTLRCSPRSGDLSVYWYQQSLDQGLQFLIQYYNGEERAKGNILERFSAQQFPDLHSELNLSSLELGDSALYFCASSVAAGSGGETQYFGPGTRLLVL.